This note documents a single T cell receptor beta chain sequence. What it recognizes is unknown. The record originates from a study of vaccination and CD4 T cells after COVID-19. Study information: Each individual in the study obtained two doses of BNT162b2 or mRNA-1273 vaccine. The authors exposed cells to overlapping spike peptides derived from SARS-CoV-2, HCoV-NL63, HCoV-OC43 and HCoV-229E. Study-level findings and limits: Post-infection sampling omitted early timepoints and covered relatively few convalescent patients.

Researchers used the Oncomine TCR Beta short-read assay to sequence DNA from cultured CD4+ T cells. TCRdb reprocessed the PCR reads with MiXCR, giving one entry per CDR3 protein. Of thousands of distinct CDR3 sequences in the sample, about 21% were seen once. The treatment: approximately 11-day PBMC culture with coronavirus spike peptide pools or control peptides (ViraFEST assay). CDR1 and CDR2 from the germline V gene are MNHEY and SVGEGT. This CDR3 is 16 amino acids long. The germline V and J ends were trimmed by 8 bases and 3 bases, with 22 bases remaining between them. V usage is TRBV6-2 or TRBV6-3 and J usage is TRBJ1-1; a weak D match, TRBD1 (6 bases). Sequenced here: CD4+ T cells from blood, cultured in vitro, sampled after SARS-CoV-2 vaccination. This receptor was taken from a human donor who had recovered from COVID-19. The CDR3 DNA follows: TGTGCCAGCCACCACTGGGGGGGCCGACGGCACACTGAAGCTTTCTTT. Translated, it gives CASHHWGGRRHTEAFF.